The rows below give T cell receptor beta chains drawn from one sample of a study of blood T cell repertoires in COVID-19. Assay: immunoSEQ multiplex PCR; the TCRdb copy retains only in-frame clones and omits some. There are under 200,000 clones in the sample; 81% occur only once, and around 5.1% lies in the top ten. Sequences were obtained from PBMCs or T cells enriched from blood (not recorded which). The receptors were gathered from a middle-aged woman with acute COVID-19. The CDR3 runs from the conserved cysteine through the conserved F or W. D genes are given only for firm matches. Size tells how often a clone was seen (once, few, many) or the class of an expanded clone, and some rows leave it out.

V gene,J gene,D gene,clone size,CDR3 DNA,CDR3 protein
TRBV25-1,TRBJ2-5,.,.,TGTGCCAGCAGTGAATATAGGGGAACAGTGGACCAAGAGACCCAGTACTTC,CASSEYRGTVDQETQYF
TRBV4-1,TRBJ2-3,.,.,TGCGCCAGCAGCCCCGAGAGCGGGTCCCCCGTCTCCGATACGCAGTATTTT,CASSPESGSPVSDTQYF
TRBV27,TRBJ1-4,.,.,TGTGCCAGCAGTCAATTGGGGGGGGGAAATGAAAAACTGTTTTTT,CASSQLGGGNEKLFF
TRBV5-5,TRBJ2-5,TRBD1,.,TGTGCCAGCAGCCAAACAGGGGGCCAAGAGACCCAGTACTTC,CASSQTGGQETQYF
TRBV18,TRBJ1-1,.,.,TGTGCCAGCTCACCACTCCAGAACACTGAAGCTTTCTTT,CASSPLQNTEAFF
TRBV7-2,TRBJ1-1,.,.,TGTGCCAGCAGCTTAGCTCCCCGGACAACTCACACTGAAGCTTTCTTT,CASSLAPRTTHTEAFF
TRBV13,TRBJ1-5,.,.,TGTGCCAGCAGCTTTGGCGCTTTAGGGAGGAATCAGCCCCAGCATTTT,CASSFGALGRNQPQHF
TRBV11-2,TRBJ1-4,.,.,.,CASSFGPGPSEKLFF
TRBV7-6,TRBJ1-2,TRBD1,.,TGTGCCAGCAGCTTAGGAGAGGGGACAGGGTATTCGTTCCGCTATGGCTACACCTTC,CASSLGEGTGYSFRYGYTF
TRBV7-8,TRBJ2-2,.,once,TGTGCCAGCAGCCGGACTGAAAACACCGGGGAGCTGTTTTTT,CASSRTENTGELFF
TRBV7-2,TRBJ2-3,.,few,TGTGCCAGCAGCTTAATTGGGGCCACAGATACGCAGTATTTT,CASSLIGATDTQYF
TRBV13,TRBJ2-1,.,.,TGTGCCAGCAGCTTACAAACGGGGAATGAGCAGTTCTTC,CASSLQTGNEQFF
TRBV5-6,TRBJ2-2,TRBD2,.,TGTGCCAGCAGCTTGGGGCCTAGCGGGAGTTATTCCGGGGAGCTGTTTTTT,CASSLGPSGSYSGELFF
TRBV2,TRBJ1-1,.,few,TGTGCCAGCAGTGGGGGGCGGAACACTGAAGCTTTCTTT,CASSGGRNTEAFF
TRBV21-1,TRBJ2-7,.,.,TGTGCCAGGACCGGGACAGGGACCCCGTACGAGCAGTACTTC,CARTGTGTPYEQYF
TRBV7-8,TRBJ2-7,TRBD2,.,TGTGCCAGCAGCCCGGGGGGGAGGAGCTACGAGCAGTACTTC,CASSPGGRSYEQYF
TRBV4-1,TRBJ1-5,TRBD1,few,TGCGCCAGCAGCCAGTGGCAGGGGGTTCAGGGTCAGCCCCAGCATTTT,CASSQWQGVQGQPQHF
TRBV5-8,TRBJ1-4,.,.,TGTGCCACCCTGGGCGGGCCCGAAAAACTGTTTTTT,CATLGGPEKLFF
TRBV15,TRBJ1-1,TRBD1,once,TGTGCCACCAGCAGAGAGGGGACAGTAGAGGGAGAGATGAACACTGAAGCTTTCTTT,CATSREGTVEGEMNTEAFF
TRBV27,TRBJ2-5,.,.,TGTGCCAGCAGTCCGACGACTAGTCGGGAGACCCAGTACTTC,CASSPTTSRETQYF
TRBV3-1/TRBV3-2,TRBJ1-2,TRBD1,.,TGTGCCAGCAGCTACGGCAACCCAAGGCAGGGGGTATCTGGCTACACCTTC,CASSYGNPRQGVSGYTF
TRBV7-9,TRBJ1-1,.,.,TGTGCCAGCAGCTCGCGTATTTGGGCATCGACAGATCTTAACACTGAAGCTTTCTTT,CASSSRIWASTDLNTEAFF
TRBV5-1,TRBJ2-3,.,.,TGCGCCAGCAGCGGTGGACAGCAAGGCACAGATACGCAGTATTTT,CASSGGQQGTDTQYF
TRBV7-9,TRBJ2-6,.,once,TGTGCCAGCAGCTTAGTCACCTCCAGGGGGGCCAACGTCCTGACTTTC,CASSLVTSRGANVLTF
TRBV29-1,TRBJ2-4,TRBD1,.,TGCAGCGTTGGGGACAGGGGCCAAAACATTCAGTACTTC,CSVGDRGQNIQYF
TRBV19,TRBJ1-1,TRBD1,.,TGTGCCAGTAGTACTACAGGGGGGCGGACTGAAGCTTTCTTT,CASSTTGGRTEAFF
TRBV2,TRBJ1-2,TRBD1,.,TGTGCCAGCAGTGGACAGGGGTTGGATGGCTACACCTTC,CASSGQGLDGYTF
TRBV25-1,TRBJ2-1,.,.,TGTGCCAGCACTGTCGGGACAAGGAACAATGAGCAGTTCTTC,CASTVGTRNNEQFF
TRBV28,TRBJ2-7,TRBD1,.,TGTGCCAGCAGTTTACCCACACCTTTCAGGGGGCGGAACTACGAGCAGTACTTC,CASSLPTPFRGRNYEQYF
TRBV7-9,TRBJ1-2,.,few,TGTGCCAGCAGCTTAGTGGACAGTATAGGGCATGGCTACACCTTC,CASSLVDSIGHGYTF
TRBV19,TRBJ1-1,TRBD1,once,TGTGCCTCCGGAGGGGGCTATGGCACTGAAGCTTTCTTT,CASGGGYGTEAFF
TRBV3-1/TRBV3-2,TRBJ1-1,TRBD1,few,TGTGCCAGCAGCCAAGATGGAGCGAACAGGGGGCTTGTCACTGAAGCTTTCTTT,CASSQDGANRGLVTEAFF
TRBV19,TRBJ2-1,TRBD2,few,TGTGCCACCTCCCCCGGACTAGCGGGGCAAAGCTCCTACAATGAGCAGTTCTTC,CATSPGLAGQSSYNEQFF
TRBV7-9,TRBJ2-1,.,few,TGTGCCAGCAGCTTAGACAGGAATGAGCAGTTCTTC,CASSLDRNEQFF
TRBV19,TRBJ1-5,TRBD1,few,TGTGCCAGTAGTTGGGGGACAGGTAGCAATCAGCCCCAGCATTTT,CASSWGTGSNQPQHF
TRBV29-1,TRBJ1-2,TRBD1,once,TGCAGCGTTGAAGACGAAGGAGCAGGGGGCCTGTACTATGGCTACACCTTC,CSVEDEGAGGLYYGYTF
TRBV30,TRBJ2-2,TRBD1,few,TGTGCCTGGAGTGTAGCCCCTGGGACAGGGGTTATTACCGGGGAGCTGTTTTTT,CAWSVAPGTGVITGELFF
TRBV7-3,TRBJ2-1,TRBD2,.,TGTGCCAGCAGCCTTGGACTAGCGGGGTTCAATGAGCAGTTCTTC,CASSLGLAGFNEQFF
TRBV6-5,TRBJ2-2,.,.,TGTGCCAGCAGTTACTGGCAGGGTTACACCGGGGAGCTGTTTTTT,CASSYWQGYTGELFF
TRBV6-5,TRBJ2-1,.,.,TGTGCCAGCAGCAAAGTTTGGGACTTGTACAATGAGCAGTTCTTC,CASSKVWDLYNEQFF
TRBV2,TRBJ2-5,TRBD1,.,TGTGCCAGCAGTCTACGACAGGGAAAGGGTCAAGAGACCCAGTACTTC,CASSLRQGKGQETQYF
TRBV21-1,TRBJ1-5,.,.,TGTGCCAGCAGCAAGACAGGGAAGCAGCCCCAGCATTTT,CASSKTGKQPQHF
TRBV2,TRBJ2-7,.,.,TGTGCCAGCACCCTAGCCCCTTCGAGCTCCTACGAGCAGTACTTC,CASTLAPSSSYEQYF
TRBV9,TRBJ2-3,TRBD2,.,TGTGCCAGCAGCGCTAGCGGGAGCGGGGGCACAGATACGCAGTATTTT,CASSASGSGGTDTQYF
TRBV5-1,TRBJ1-4,TRBD1,.,TGCGCCAGCAGCGATGGACAGGTCCGTGAAAAACTGTTTTTT,CASSDGQVREKLFF
TRBV3-1/TRBV3-2,TRBJ1-4,.,.,TGTGCCAGCAGCAAGAAGGGAGGTACTAATGAAAAACTGTTTTTT,CASSKKGGTNEKLFF
TRBV9,TRBJ1-3,.,.,TGTGCCTCCTCCCGCGCCTCTGGAAACACCATATATTTT,CASSRASGNTIYF
TRBV18,TRBJ2-5,TRBD2,.,TGTGCCAGCTCCCGGCAAGGGACTATCGCGCAAGAGACCCAGTACTTC,CASSRQGTIAQETQYF
TRBV7-3,TRBJ2-1,.,.,TGTGCCAGCAGCTCTCTCGGGTCCCACAATGAGCAGTTCTTC,CASSSLGSHNEQFF